This entry features one TCR beta chain sequence. It lacks a known antigen. It has no much larger one-base neighbor in the sample; base qualities were not kept. At diagnosis, tumor, uninvolved tumor-adjacent lung and peripheral blood were collected and then preserved as a mix of FFPE and fresh-frozen material. Blood samples were analyzed as peripheral blood mononuclear cells for TCR repertoire profiling. TCR beta CDR3 regions were sequenced from DNA using the immunoSEQ Assay. Processing in the source paper ran as follows. To compute T cell density, TCR beta template counts were normalized to usable DNA, which was estimated by amplifying housekeeping genes. Richness was estimated with the preseqR package, extrapolating to 400,000 templates for PBMC samples and 120,000 templates for tissue samples. Clonality was calculated as one minus Pielou's evenness. Tissue-enriched TCRs were identified through differential abundance testing performed on productive amino-acid clonotypes, with a minimum total count of 5 and an alpha of 0.1. The Jaccard Index and the Morisita Overlap Index were used to measure how much the repertoires overlapped between compartments. GLIPH grouped TCR beta CDR3s together with public tetramer-defined viral CDR3s, and a viral motif had to include at least three viral sequences and show V-gene enrichment. TCRdb carries this immuneACCESS record with in-frame sequences only. Its versions omit some clonotypes, under half of them owing to an unresolved V gene in the studies checked, with the rest unexplained. Clone size and V and J calls were adopted from that table, with D and trimming inferred from the DNA. The sample includes about 91,000 clones, with approximately 90% observed a single time. The ten largest clones capture around 15% of the sample.

The germline V gene provides CDR1 LGHNA and CDR2 YNFKEQ. The CDR3 starts with the cysteine, ends with the phenylalanine, and has 16 residues. Just the 48-base CDR3 DNA is kept, in frame starting at base 1. Trimming accounts for 1 base at V and 5 bases at J, while the number of junction bases matched to no gene is 3. This entry belongs to a study of T cells in localized non-small cell lung cancer (dated by TCRdb to about 2020). Study-wide context: T cell repertoires of some 240 early-stage NSCLC patients were analyzed, with tumors being compared against uninvolved tumor-adjacent lungs. The cohort was made up of about 240 treatment-naive NSCLC patients whose localized lung tumors had been resected. A mean age of around 66 years was recorded for the NSCLC patients, of whom more than 120 were male and more than 85 were female. Here is what the overall study found, with its caveats: Because the study design was exploratory, TCR variables were selected using unadjusted p-values without false-discovery rate correction. Of the top 100 tumor clones, a median of roughly 56 were detected in paired uninvolved adjacent lung; under 35 were also among that lung's top 100. Because multi-region sequencing of the tumors was not done, intratumor heterogeneity could not be ruled out. Higher blood T cell density associated with longer overall survival, while higher adjacent-lung clonality associated with shorter survival. The highest T cell clonality was observed in uninvolved tumor-adjacent lung, where clonality exceeded that of tumor, suggesting that antigenic responses were more focused in uninvolved tumor-adjacent lung.

Material: peripheral blood, obtained before any cancer treatment. The receptor comes from a man between 35 and 75 years old with stage I squamous cell lung carcinoma. The rearranged segments are TRBV4-2 and TRBJ2-2; 11 bases in the junction line up with TRBD2. The DNA reads as follows: TGTGCCAGCAGCCAAGGTAGCGGGGGGGCGACCGGGGAGCTGTTTTTT. This translates into CASSQGSGGATGELFF.